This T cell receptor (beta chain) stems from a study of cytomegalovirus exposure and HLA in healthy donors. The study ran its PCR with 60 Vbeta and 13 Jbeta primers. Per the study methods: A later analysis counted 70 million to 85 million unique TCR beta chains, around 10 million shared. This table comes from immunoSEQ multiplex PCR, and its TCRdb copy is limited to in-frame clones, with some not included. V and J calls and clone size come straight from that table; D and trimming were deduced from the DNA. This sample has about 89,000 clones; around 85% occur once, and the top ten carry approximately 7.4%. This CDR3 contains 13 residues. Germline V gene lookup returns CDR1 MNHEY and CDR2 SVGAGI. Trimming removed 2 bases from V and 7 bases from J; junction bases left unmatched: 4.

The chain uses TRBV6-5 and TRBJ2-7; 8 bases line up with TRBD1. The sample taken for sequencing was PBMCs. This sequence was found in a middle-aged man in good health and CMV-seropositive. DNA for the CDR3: TGTGCCAGCAGTTACGTGACAGGGGATGAGCAGTACTTC. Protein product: CASSYVTGDEQYF.